This TCR beta chain was observed in a study of shared T cell receptors in the human thymus. Sequencing was performed with immunoSEQ multiplex PCR; in TCRdb, only in-frame clones are kept and a portion is missing. The sample yields hundreds of thousands of clones, roughly 86% seen once. Germline assignment: CDR1 KGHSH and CDR2 LQKENI. This CDR3 region has 14 residues. V lost 1 base, J lost 3 bases, and 7 bases lay in between. These data were likewise used in another study, on human thymus T cells. This second report adds: Thymus specimens were resections from corrective heart surgery.

This sequence originates from a boy younger than two with a congenital heart defect. This chain connects TRBV18 to TRBJ1-5, with D possibly matching TRBD1 (5 bases). The sequenced sample consisted of thymocytes. The DNA of the CDR3 is TGTGCCAGCTCACCACAGGGGAACAATCAGCCCCAGCATTTT. It translates to CASSPQGNNQPQHF.